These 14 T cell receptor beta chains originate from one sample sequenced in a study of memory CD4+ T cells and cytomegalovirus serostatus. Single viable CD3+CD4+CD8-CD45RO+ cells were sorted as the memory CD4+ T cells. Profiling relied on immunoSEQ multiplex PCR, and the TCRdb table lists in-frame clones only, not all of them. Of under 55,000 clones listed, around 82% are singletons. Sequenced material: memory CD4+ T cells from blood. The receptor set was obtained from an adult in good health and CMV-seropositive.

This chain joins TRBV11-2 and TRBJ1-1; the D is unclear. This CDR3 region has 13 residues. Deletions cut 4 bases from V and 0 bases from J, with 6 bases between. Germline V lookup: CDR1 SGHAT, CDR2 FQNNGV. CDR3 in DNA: TGTGCCAGCAGCTACGGGTTGAACACTGAAGCTTTCTTT. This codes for CASSYGLNTEAFF. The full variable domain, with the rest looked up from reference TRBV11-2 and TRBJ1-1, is EAGVAQSPRYKIIEKRQSVAFWCNPISGHATLYWYQQILGQGPKLLIQFQNNGVVDDSQLPKDRFSAERLKGVDSTLKIQPAKLEDSAVYLCASSYGLNTEAFFGQGTRLTVV.

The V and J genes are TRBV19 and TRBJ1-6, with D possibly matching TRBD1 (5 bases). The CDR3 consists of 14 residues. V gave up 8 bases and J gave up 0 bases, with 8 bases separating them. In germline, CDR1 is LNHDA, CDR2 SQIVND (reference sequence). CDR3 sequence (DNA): TGTGCCAGTTCGGGGACCTCCTATAATTCACCCCTCCACTTT. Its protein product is CASSGTSYNSPLHF.

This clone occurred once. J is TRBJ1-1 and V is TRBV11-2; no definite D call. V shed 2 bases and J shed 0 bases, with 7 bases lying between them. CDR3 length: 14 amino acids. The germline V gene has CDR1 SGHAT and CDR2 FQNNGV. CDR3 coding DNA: TGTGCCAGCAGCTTAACCACAATGAACACTGAAGCTTTCTTT. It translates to CASSLTTMNTEAFF.

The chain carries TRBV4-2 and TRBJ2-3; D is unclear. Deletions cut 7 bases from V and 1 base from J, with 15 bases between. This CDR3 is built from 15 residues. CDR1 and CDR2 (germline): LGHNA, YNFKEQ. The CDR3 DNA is TGTGCCAGCACCTTCACAGCCGTGGGCACAGATACGCAGTATTTT. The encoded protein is CASTFTAVGTDTQYF.

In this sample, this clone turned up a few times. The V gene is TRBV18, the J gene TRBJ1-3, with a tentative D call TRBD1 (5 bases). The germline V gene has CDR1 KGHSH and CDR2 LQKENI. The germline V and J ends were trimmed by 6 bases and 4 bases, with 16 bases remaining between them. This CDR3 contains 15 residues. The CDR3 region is CASSSQGGLGNTIYF. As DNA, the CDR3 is TGTGCCAGCTCCTCCCAGGGAGGCCTCGGAAACACCATATATTTT.

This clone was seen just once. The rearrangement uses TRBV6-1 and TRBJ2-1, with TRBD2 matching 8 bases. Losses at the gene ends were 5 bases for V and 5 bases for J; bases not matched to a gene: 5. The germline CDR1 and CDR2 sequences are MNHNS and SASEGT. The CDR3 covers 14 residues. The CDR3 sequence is CASSSGGDHNEQFF. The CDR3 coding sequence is TGTGCCAGCAGTTCGGGGGGGGATCACAATGAGCAGTTCTTC.

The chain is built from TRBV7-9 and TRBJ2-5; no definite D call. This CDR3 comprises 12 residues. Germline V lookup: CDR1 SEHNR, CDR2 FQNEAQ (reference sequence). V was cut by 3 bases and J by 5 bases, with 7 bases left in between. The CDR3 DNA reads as TGTGCCAGCAGCTTTAGGTGGGAGACCCAGTACTTC. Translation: CASSFRWETQYF.

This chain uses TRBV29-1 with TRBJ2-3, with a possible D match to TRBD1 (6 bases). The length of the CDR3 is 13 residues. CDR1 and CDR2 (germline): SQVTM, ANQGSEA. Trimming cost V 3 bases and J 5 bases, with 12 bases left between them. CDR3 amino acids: CSVDSQGRDTQYF. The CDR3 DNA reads TGCAGCGTTGATTCTCAGGGGCGAGATACGCAGTATTTT.

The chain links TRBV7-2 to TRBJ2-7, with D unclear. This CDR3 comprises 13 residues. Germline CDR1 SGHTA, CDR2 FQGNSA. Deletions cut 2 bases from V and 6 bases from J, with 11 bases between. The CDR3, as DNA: TGTGCCAGCAGCTTAAATGCTGGGCTCGAGCAGTACTTC. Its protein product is CASSLNAGLEQYF.

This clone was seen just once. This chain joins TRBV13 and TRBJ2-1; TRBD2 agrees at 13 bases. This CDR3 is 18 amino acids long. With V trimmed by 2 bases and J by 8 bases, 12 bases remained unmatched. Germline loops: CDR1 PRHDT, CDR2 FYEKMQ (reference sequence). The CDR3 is CASSLLPGTSGTSYEQFF. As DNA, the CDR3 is TGTGCCAGCAGCTTATTACCCGGGACTAGCGGGACCTCATATGAGCAGTTCTTC.

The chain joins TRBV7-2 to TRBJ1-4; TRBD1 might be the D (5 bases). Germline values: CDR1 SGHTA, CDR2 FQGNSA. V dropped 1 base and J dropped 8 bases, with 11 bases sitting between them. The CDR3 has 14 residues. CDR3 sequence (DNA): TGTGCCAGCAGCTTAGTAGGGGTCCGGGAAAAACTGTTTTTT. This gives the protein CASSLVGVREKLFF. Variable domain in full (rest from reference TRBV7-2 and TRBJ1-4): GAGVSQSPSNKVTEKGKDVELRCDPISGHTALYWYRQSLGQGLEFLIYFQGNSAPDKSGLPSDRFSAERTGGSVSTLTIQRTQQEDSAVYLCASSLVGVREKLFFGSGTQLSVL.

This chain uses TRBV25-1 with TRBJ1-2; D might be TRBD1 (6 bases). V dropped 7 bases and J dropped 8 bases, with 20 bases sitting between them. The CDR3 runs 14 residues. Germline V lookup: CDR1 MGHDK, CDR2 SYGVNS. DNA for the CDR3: TGTGCCAGCACCGAAACTGAGGGGGGGCTGGGCTACACCTTC. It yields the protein CASTETEGGLGYTF.

DNA for the CDR3: TGCGCCAGCAGTGAAGACTTAATCTCAAATGAGCAGTTCTTC. It is translated as CASSEDLISNEQFF. The chain links TRBV10-1 to TRBJ2-1, with D unclear. CDR1 and CDR2 (germline): WNHNN, SYGVQD (reference sequence). V was cut by 3 bases and J by 7 bases, with 13 bases left in between. The CDR3 is made up of 14 amino acids.

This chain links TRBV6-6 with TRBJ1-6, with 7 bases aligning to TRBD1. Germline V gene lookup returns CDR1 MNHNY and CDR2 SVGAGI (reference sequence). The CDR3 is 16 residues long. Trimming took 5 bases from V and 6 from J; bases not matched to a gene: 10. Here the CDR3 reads CASSMDRSSSNSPLHF. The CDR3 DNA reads TGTGCCAGCAGTATGGACAGGTCTTCGAGTAATTCACCCCTCCACTTT.